One sample yielded the 30 T cell receptor beta chains listed below, sequenced in a study of response to subunit inactivated influenza vaccine. TCRdb processed the RT-PCR reads anew with MiXCR; each CDR3 protein has one entry. The profile shows around 150,000 distinct CDR3 sequences, 11% of them singletons. The source material was non-naive T cells sorted from PBMCs, sampled about 6 weeks after vaccination. The origin of the receptors is a man aged 50-59 years who received an inactivated influenza vaccine.

This clonotype was detected many times. This sequence joins TRBV4-3 and TRBJ2-3; D ambiguous. The CDR3 consists of 12 residues. From germline, CDR1 is LGHNA and CDR2 YSLEER. V was trimmed by 0 bases and J by 4 bases, leaving 2 bases between them. CDR3: CASSQEADTQYF. CDR3 DNA sequence: TGCGCCAGCAGCCAAGAGGCAGATACGCAGTATTTT.

The V call is TRBV2, the J call TRBJ2-1, with D possibly being TRBD2 (6 bases). The V gene's germline CDR1 is SNHLY and CDR2 FYNNEI. V was clipped by 3 bases and J by 8 bases, with 8 bases between them. This CDR3 contains 12 residues. CDR3 nucleotide sequence: TGTGCCAGCAGTGAGGGCGGGGATGAGCAGTTCTTC. Its translation: CASSEGGDEQFF. The full variable domain, rest sourced from reference TRBV2 and TRBJ2-1, is EPEVTQTPSHQVTQMGQEVILRCVPISNHLYFYWYRQILGQKVEFLVSFYNNEISEKSEIFDDQFSVERPDGSNFTLKIRSTKLEDSAMYFCASSEGGDEQFFGPGTRLTVL.

The chain employs TRBV28 and TRBJ1-1; D perhaps matches TRBD1 (5 bases). The CDR3 is 13 residues long. V gave up 10 bases and J gave up 1 base, with 13 bases separating them. Germline V CDR1 and CDR2: MDHEN, SYDVKM. The CDR3 nucleotides are TGTGCCACCTTAGGGACTGCGAACACTGAAGCTTTCTTT. Translating it yields CATLGTANTEAFF.

Only a few counts were recorded for this clonotype. The CDR3 DNA follows: TGTGCCAGCAGCCAGGGGACAGCTCAGCCCCAGCATTTT. Translated: CASSQGTAQPQHF. This rearrangement joins TRBV7-2 to TRBJ1-5, with 7 bases fitting TRBD1. From germline, CDR1 is SGHTA and CDR2 FQGNSA. The CDR3 contains 13 residues. J lost 6 bases, V lost 5 bases, and 4 bases had no gene match.

This chain joins TRBV6-1 and TRBJ2-1; 9 nucleotides line up with TRBD1. J was trimmed by 4 bases and V by 6 bases; bases with no gene match: 7. Germline V gene data show CDR1 as MNHNS and CDR2 as SASEGT. The CDR3 runs 15 residues. The CDR3 is CASRLRDRAYNEQFF. In DNA, the CDR3 is TGTGCCAGCAGACTCCGGGACAGGGCATACAATGAGCAGTTCTTC.

This chain uses TRBV4-1 with TRBJ2-4; TRBD2 aligns across 10 bases. Germline values: CDR1 MGHRA, CDR2 YSYEKL. After removal of 2 bases from V and 1 base from J, the junction contained 14 bases not matched to a gene. The CDR3 totals 20 residues. The CDR3 here is CASSQQWAAGTSDAKNIQYF. In DNA, the CDR3 is TGCGCCAGCAGCCAACAATGGGCAGCCGGGACTAGCGATGCCAAAAACATTCAGTACTTC.

This clonotype has a count of ten or more. V usage is TRBV7-8 and J usage is TRBJ1-5, with TRBD1 identical over 7 bases. J was trimmed by 3 bases and V by 0 bases; bases with no gene match: 5. CDR1 SGHVS and CDR2 FQNEAQ come from the germline V gene. There are 16 residues in the CDR3. CDR3 protein: CASSLATGVDNQPQHF. As DNA, the CDR3 is TGTGCCAGCAGCTTAGCTACAGGGGTCGACAATCAGCCCCAGCATTTT.

This clonotype was counted ten times or more. The chain combines TRBV11-2 with TRBJ2-3; D possibly matches TRBD1 or TRBD2 (6 bases each). The germline V and J ends were trimmed by 1 base and 7 bases, with 18 bases remaining between them. The germline V gene encodes CDR1 SGHAT and CDR2 FQNNGV. The CDR3 is made up of 16 amino acids. CDR3 in amino acids: CASSLGLGGPIHTQYF. The CDR3 DNA reads as TGTGCCAGCAGCTTAGGGTTGGGGGGCCCAATTCATACGCAGTATTTT. Combining the CDR3 with reference TRBV11-2 and TRBJ2-3 gives the whole variable domain EAGVAQSPRYKIIEKRQSVAFWCNPISGHATLYWYQQILGQGPKLLIQFQNNGVVDDSQLPKDRFSAERLKGVDSTLKIQPAKLEDSAVYLCASSLGLGGPIHTQYFGPGTRLTVL.

The chain couples TRBV21-1 to TRBJ2-7; no check of the table's D call, TRBD1, against the DNA was made. TRBV21-1 is shown as a pseudogene. This CDR3 has 17 amino acids. CDR3 DNA: TGTGCCAGCAGCGAATCATTAACGGACAGGGGGCGCGGGGAGCAGTACTTC. Protein: CASSESLTDRGRGEQYF.

This clonotype was observed a handful of times. V is TRBV29-1 and J is TRBJ2-3, with D possibly matching TRBD1 (6 bases). With 4 bases removed from V and 6 bases from J, the gap between germline ends came to 17 bases. The CDR3 extends over 14 amino acids. Per germline, CDR1 SQVTM and CDR2 ANQGSEA. The CDR3 DNA sequence: TGCAGCGTTGGCAGGGGTATCGGTACCGATACGCAGTATTTT. It specifies CSVGRGIGTDTQYF.

This sequence joins TRBV2 and TRBJ2-3, with 7 bases that match TRBD2. The CDR3 sequence is 13 residues long. Germline CDR1 and CDR2: SNHLY and FYNNEI. After removal of 7 bases from V and 2 bases from J, the junction contained 3 bases not matched to a gene. The CDR3 bases are TGTGCCAGCATCGGGGGGTACACAGATACGCAGTATTTT. Protein product: CASIGGYTDTQYF.

The chain is built from TRBV20-1 and TRBJ1-4; no clear D. CDR3 length: 14 residues. CDR1 is DFQATT, CDR2 SNEGSKA, per germline (reference sequence). Trimming stripped 5 bases from V and 4 bases from J, with 14 bases between. CDR3 in DNA: TGCAGTGCTGGGAGGCCAGCGTATAATGAAAAACTGTTTTTT. It codes for CSAGRPAYNEKLFF.

The chain combines TRBV7-2 with TRBJ1-5; D is unresolved. Germline V lookup: CDR1 SGHTA, CDR2 FQGNSA. The CDR3 is 15 residues long. Trimming stripped 4 bases from V and 0 bases from J, with 10 bases between. As DNA, the CDR3 is TGTGCCAGCAGCTCCGGGAGTTATAGCAATCAGCCCCAGCATTTT. The encoded protein is CASSSGSYSNQPQHF.

The table lists this clonotype with a few counts. The chain combines TRBV12-3 or TRBV12-4 with TRBJ2-7; TRBD2 is a possible D gene (6 bases). The ends were cut back, 7 bases at V and 3 bases at J, with 16 bases in the middle. The CDR3 loop spans 14 amino acids. The CDR3 DNA sequence: TGTGCCAGCACTAGGGGCGGGGACTTCTACGAGCAGTACTTC. It specifies CASTRGGDFYEQYF.

The rearrangement joins TRBV9 to TRBJ2-7; 7 nucleotides agree with TRBD1. The length of the CDR3 is 16 residues. Germline-derived CDR1 and CDR2 are SGDLS and YYNGEE. V dropped 0 bases and J dropped 5; count of bases not matched to a gene: 11. The CDR3 bases are TGTGCCAGCAGCGTAGGGGGCTTAGGGGGCAACGACGAGCAGTACTTC. Amino acids: CASSVGGLGGNDEQYF. The full variable domain, with the rest looked up from reference TRBV9 and TRBJ2-7, is DSGVTQTPKHLITATGQRVTLRCSPRSGDLSVYWYQQSLDQGLQFLIQYYNGEERAKGNILERFSAQQFPDLHSELNLSSLELGDSALYFCASSVGGLGGNDEQYFGPGTRLTVT.

The chain uses TRBV20-1 and TRBJ2-5; D may match TRBD1 or TRBD2 (5 bases each). Germline CDR1 DFQATT, CDR2 SNEGSKA (reference sequence). V lost 0 bases to trimming and J lost 0 bases, with 14 bases between them. The CDR3 length is 16 residues. CDR3 residues: CSARDEGTLYQETQYF. The DNA of the CDR3 is TGCAGTGCTAGAGATGAAGGGACCCTGTACCAAGAGACCCAGTACTTC.

This clonotype was counted at least ten times. The J gene is TRBJ2-1, the V gene TRBV2, with TRBD1 matching over 8 bases. The V gene's germline CDR1 is SNHLY and CDR2 FYNNEI. The J segment lost 3 bases and the V segment lost 4 bases, leaving 5 bases of the junction unmatched. CDR3 length: 15 amino acids. The CDR3 is CASSGDRGYYNEQFF. The DNA for the CDR3 is TGTGCCAGCAGTGGAGACAGGGGCTACTACAATGAGCAGTTCTTC.

This clonotype has ten or more counts. This chain links TRBV20-1 with TRBJ2-7; D is uncertain. Germline values: CDR1 DFQATT, CDR2 SNEGSKA (reference sequence). The CDR3 is made up of 17 amino acids. Trimming cost V 0 bases and J 0 bases, with 18 bases left between them. The CDR3 sequence: CSARETYRAVDSYEQYF. In nucleotides, the CDR3 is TGCAGTGCTAGAGAGACCTACCGGGCAGTGGACTCCTACGAGCAGTACTTC.

The CDR3 DNA is TGCAGTGCTCTCCAGGGCCTCGGGTACGAGCAGTACTTC. This gives the protein CSALQGLGYEQYF. The chain recombines TRBV20-1 with TRBJ2-7; possible D gene TRBD1, 5 bases. V gave up 5 bases and J gave up 4 bases, with 15 bases separating them. Germline loops: CDR1 DFQATT, CDR2 SNEGSKA (reference sequence). The CDR3 sequence is 13 residues long.

This chain connects TRBV12-3 or TRBV12-4 to TRBJ2-1; 11 positions agree with TRBD1. CDR3 length equals 15 residues. The V gene end was trimmed by 5 bases and the J gene end by 2 bases; junction bases not matched to a gene: 2. The CDR3 here is CASSGGQGAYNEQFF. CDR3 sequence (DNA): TGTGCCAGCAGTGGGGGACAGGGGGCCTACAATGAGCAGTTCTTC.

The J gene is TRBJ2-7, the V gene TRBV20-1; TRBD2 matches at 13 bases. J lost 9 bases, V lost 6 bases, and 5 bases had no gene match. This CDR3 is built from 12 residues. The germline V gene encodes CDR1 DFQATT and CDR2 SNEGSKA (reference sequence). CDR3 residues: CSAAGLAGVQYF. DNA for the CDR3: TGCAGTGCGGCAGGACTAGCGGGAGTGCAGTACTTC.

This clonotype was observed a few times. This rearrangement joins TRBV7-2 to TRBJ1-6, with 9 bases that match TRBD1. The junction had 4 bases not matched to a gene; V was cut back by 4 bases and J by 9 bases. Per the germline V gene, CDR1 is SGHTA and CDR2 is FQGNSA. CDR3 length: 14 amino acids. DNA for the CDR3: TGTGCCAGCAGCTGGGGACAGGGTAGTTCACCCCTCCACTTT. It yields the protein CASSWGQGSSPLHF. Filled out from reference TRBV7-2 and TRBJ1-6, the complete variable domain reads GAGVSQSPSNKVTEKGKDVELRCDPISGHTALYWYRQSLGQGLEFLIYFQGNSAPDKSGLPSDRFSAERTGGSVSTLTIQRTQQEDSAVYLCASSWGQGSSPLHFGNGTRLTVT.

The V and J genes are TRBV29-1 and TRBJ2-7; D may match TRBD1 or TRBD2 (5 bases each). The CDR3 length is 13 residues. Germline CDR1 SQVTM, CDR2 ANQGSEA. V was shortened by 6 bases and J by 6 bases, with 18 bases between the two germline ends. The DNA of the CDR3 is TGCAGCGTCTCGGACGGGGCAGGTTTCGAGCAGTACTTC. Protein sequence: CSVSDGAGFEQYF.

This chain links TRBV19 with TRBJ2-2; the D gene could be TRBD1 or TRBD2 (5 bases each). This CDR3 has 14 residues. Trimming pared 5 bases from V and 3 bases from J, leaving 10 bases between. CDR1 and CDR2 (germline): LNHDA, SQIVND (reference sequence). As DNA, the CDR3 is TGTGCCAGTAGTCCCGGGACGGACACCGGGGAGCTGTTTTTT. Translated: CASSPGTDTGELFF.

This chain uses TRBV12-3 or TRBV12-4 with TRBJ2-5; D is unclear. The CDR3 loop spans 14 amino acids. The V gene lost 3 bases and the J gene lost 5 bases, with 13 bases spanning the gap. CDR3 nucleotide sequence: TGTGCCAGCAGTTTCTCGGACCGCACGGAGACCCAGTACTTC. Translating gives CASSFSDRTETQYF.

The sample holds a few counts of this clonotype. The genes are TRBV2 and TRBJ1-2, with D perhaps TRBD1 (6 bases). Trimming removed 4 bases at V and 5 bases at J, with 8 bases between. Germline V gene data show CDR1 as SNHLY and CDR2 as FYNNEI. The CDR3 consists of 12 residues. CDR3 amino acids: CASSATGYGYTF. The CDR3 DNA is TGTGCCAGCAGTGCCACAGGGTATGGCTACACCTTC.

This clonotype was counted many times. This chain joins TRBV20-1 and TRBJ2-3, with D possibly being TRBD1 (5 bases). The CDR3 sequence is 15 residues long. The V gene lost 4 bases and the J gene lost 0 bases, with 14 bases spanning the gap. Germline assignment: CDR1 DFQATT and CDR2 SNEGSKA (reference sequence). CDR3 residues: CSANQGSVSTDTQYF. The CDR3 DNA reads as TGCAGTGCTAATCAGGGATCCGTTAGCACAGATACGCAGTATTTT.

This clonotype turned up a few times. The chain carries TRBV4-1 and TRBJ2-5, with D maybe TRBD1 (7 bases). Trimming shortened V by 4 bases and J by 5 bases, and 20 bases separated the two germline ends. Germline CDR1 and CDR2: MGHRA and YSYEKL. The CDR3 totals 16 residues. CDR3 nucleotides: TGCGCCAGCAGCCGGGTTCGGGCAGGGGGGCAGGAGACCCAGTACTTC. This translates into CASSRVRAGGQETQYF.

The chain recombines TRBV20-1 with TRBJ1-1; TRBD1 aligns across 7 bases. The CDR3 contains 12 residues. CDR1 is DFQATT and CDR2 is SNEGSKA in the germline V gene (reference sequence). CDR3 coding DNA: TGCACCTCTCTCGACAGGGCTACTGAAGCTTTCTTT. It codes for CTSLDRATEAFF.

In this sample, this clonotype turned up many times. The chain carries TRBV29-1 and TRBJ2-1, with D perhaps matching TRBD2 (6 bases). V lost 1 base to trimming and J lost 0 bases, with 19 bases between them. CDR1 and CDR2 from the germline V gene are SQVTM and ANQGSEA. CDR3 length equals 18 residues. CDR3 sequence reads: CSVEGYLWGESSYNEQFF. In DNA, the CDR3 is TGCAGCGTTGAAGGATACCTCTGGGGGGAAAGCTCCTACAATGAGCAGTTCTTC.